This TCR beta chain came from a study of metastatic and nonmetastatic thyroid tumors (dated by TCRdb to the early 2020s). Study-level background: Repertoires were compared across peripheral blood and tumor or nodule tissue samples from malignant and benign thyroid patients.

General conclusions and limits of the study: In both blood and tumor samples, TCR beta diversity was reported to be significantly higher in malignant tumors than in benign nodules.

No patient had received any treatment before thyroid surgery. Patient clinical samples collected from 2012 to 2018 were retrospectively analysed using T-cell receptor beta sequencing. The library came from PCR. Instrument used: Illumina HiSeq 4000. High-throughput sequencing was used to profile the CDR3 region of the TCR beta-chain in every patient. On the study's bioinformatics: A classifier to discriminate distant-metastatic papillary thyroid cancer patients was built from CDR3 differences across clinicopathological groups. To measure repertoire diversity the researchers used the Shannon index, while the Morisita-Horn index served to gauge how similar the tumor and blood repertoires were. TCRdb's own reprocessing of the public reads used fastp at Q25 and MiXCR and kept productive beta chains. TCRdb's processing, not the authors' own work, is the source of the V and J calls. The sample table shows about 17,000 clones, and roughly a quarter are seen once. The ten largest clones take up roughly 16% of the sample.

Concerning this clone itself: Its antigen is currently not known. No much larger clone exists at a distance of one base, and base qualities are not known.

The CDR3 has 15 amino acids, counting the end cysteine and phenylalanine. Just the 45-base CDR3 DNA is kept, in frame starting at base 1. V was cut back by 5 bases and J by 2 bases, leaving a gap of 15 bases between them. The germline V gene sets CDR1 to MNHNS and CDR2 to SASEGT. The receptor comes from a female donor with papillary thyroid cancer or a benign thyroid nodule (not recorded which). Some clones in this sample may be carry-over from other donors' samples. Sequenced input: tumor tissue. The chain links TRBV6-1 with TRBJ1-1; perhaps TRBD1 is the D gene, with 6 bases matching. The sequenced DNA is TGTGCCAGCAGTCTCACCCGGACAGCTAACACTGAAGCTTTCTTT. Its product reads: CASSLTRTANTEAFF.